A selection of T cell receptor beta chains follows, all from one sample in a study of T cells in Graves' hyperthyroidism and ophthalmopathy. TCRdb reprocessed the multiplex PCR reads with MiXCR, giving one entry per CDR3 protein. The top ten hold 8.4% of the sample, which has 700,000 or so distinct CDR3 sequences, 15% to 20% seen once. Input material: blood. These receptor sequences come from a man between 18 and 29 years old with Graves' hyperthyroidism. Both conserved end residues are trimmed from each CDR3.

J: TRBJ2-3; length: 17; V: TRBV13; CDR3: ASSQDLGLAGEEADTQY
J: TRBJ1-1; length: 13; V: TRBV19; CDR3: ASMAGLAGSTEAF
J: TRBJ2-1; length: 11; V: TRBV27; CDR3: ACRSGRRNEQF
J: TRBJ2-1; length: 11; V: TRBV28; CDR3: ASSTGLAGGQF
J: TRBJ2-5; length: 13; V: TRBV30; CDR3: AWSVAGHVRETQY
J: TRBJ2-3; length: 13; V: TRBV28; CDR3: ASRGVAGGADTQY
J: TRBJ2-1; length: 13; V: TRBV4-1; CDR3: ASSQGQSSYNEQF
J: TRBJ2-2; length: 15; V: TRBV12-3/TRBV12-4; CDR3: ASSPYSGGPNTGELF
J: TRBJ2-2; length: 16; V: TRBV2; CDR3: ASSEGNRGILNTGELF
J: TRBJ1-1; length: 13; V: TRBV7-2; CDR3: ASSLVGGPNTEAF
J: TRBJ2-1; length: 12; V: TRBV30; CDR3: ACPSPGTGNEQF
J: TRBJ2-3; length: 15; V: TRBV28; CDR3: ASRPTSGTPWADTQY
J: TRBJ2-7; length: 14; V: TRBV7-8; CDR3: ASSRGPTGPSYEQY
J: TRBJ2-7; length: 9; V: TRBV10-3; CDR3: AIMGQYEQY
J: TRBJ1-5; length: 12; V: TRBV9; CDR3: ASSVAGFDQPQH
J: TRBJ2-7; length: 11; V: TRBV7-9; CDR3: ASSFWGTHEQY
J: TRBJ2-3; length: 12; V: TRBV30; CDR3: AWSPAGVADTQY
J: TRBJ2-1; length: 13; V: TRBV28; CDR3: ASSPLTGSYNEQF
J: TRBJ1-1; length: 19; V: TRBV5-1; CDR3: ASSWRERRSRGTLMNTEAF
J: TRBJ2-1; length: 14; V: TRBV13; CDR3: ASSVARAGDGNEQF
J: TRBJ2-5; length: 14; V: TRBV11-2; CDR3: ASSPWDRGSQETQY
J: TRBJ2-1; length: 11; V: TRBV15; CDR3: ATSSGQVFRQF
J: TRBJ1-1; length: 10; V: TRBV11-2; CDR3: ASSRYITEAF
J: TRBJ2-1; length: 10; V: TRBV28; CDR3: ASSVAYNEQF
J: TRBJ2-7; length: 12; V: TRBV3-1; CDR3: ASSQFGEKDEQY
J: TRBJ2-3; length: 13; V: TRBV28; CDR3: ASSAQDSSTDTQY
J: TRBJ1-3; length: 16; V: TRBV4-1; CDR3: ASSQDVASSSSGNTIY
J: TRBJ2-3; length: 13; V: TRBV28; CDR3: ASSFGRGITDTQY
J: TRBJ2-1; length: 10; V: TRBV30; CDR3: AWTQGLSEQF
J: TRBJ2-3; length: 13; V: TRBV27; CDR3: ASSEPGRKGDTQY
J: TRBJ1-6; length: 11; V: TRBV12-3/TRBV12-4; CDR3: ASSPRISSPLH
J: TRBJ2-7; length: 12; V: TRBV28; CDR3: ASSFVVRNYEQY
J: TRBJ1-4; length: 13; V: TRBV19; CDR3: ASHWGRSWGEKLF
J: TRBJ2-1; length: 14; V: TRBV18; CDR3: ASSPLGESSYNEQF
J: TRBJ2-7; length: 11; V: TRBV5-6; CDR3: ASSEVLSYEQY
J: TRBJ2-3; length: 13; V: TRBV5-5; CDR3: ASSPERVAGDTQY
J: TRBJ2-7; length: 12; V: TRBV15; CDR3: ATSGDASSYEQY
J: TRBJ1-1; length: 11; V: TRBV7-3; CDR3: ASSLKGSTEAF
J: TRBJ1-5; length: 12; V: TRBV2; CDR3: ASSDRGEHRPQH
J: TRBJ2-4; length: 14; V: TRBV30; CDR3: AWSAGTSGAKNIQY
J: TRBJ2-5; length: 13; V: TRBV27; CDR3: ASSLSLGTIETQY
J: TRBJ2-3; length: 12; V: TRBV6-5; CDR3: ASSSGRGANTQY
J: TRBJ2-5; length: 14; V: TRBV27; CDR3: ASSSPGQGARETQY
J: TRBJ2-7; length: 11; V: TRBV6-1; CDR3: ASRTRQGNEQY
J: TRBJ2-1; length: 13; V: TRBV19; CDR3: ASSRAGGPHNEQF
J: TRBJ2-6; length: 13; V: TRBV28; CDR3: ASSSGGTGANVLT
J: TRBJ1-1; length: 12; V: TRBV2; CDR3: ASRAGRADTEAF
J: TRBJ2-1; length: 11; V: TRBV7-9; CDR3: ASSLLAINEQF
J: TRBJ2-2; length: 12; V: TRBV7-2; CDR3: ASSLGLPTGELF
J: TRBJ1-2; length: 11; V: TRBV29-1; CDR3: SVDSREGYGYT
J: TRBJ2-2; length: 15; V: TRBV11-3; CDR3: ASSPRQGGEPTGELF
J: TRBJ2-3; length: 14; V: TRBV12-5; CDR3: ASGLGASGIMDTQY
J: TRBJ2-1; length: 13; V: TRBV3-2; CDR3: ASSPARGSYNEQF
J: TRBJ2-7; length: 13; V: TRBV3-1; CDR3: ASSSNPGTSYEQY
J: TRBJ2-5; length: 13; V: TRBV24-1; CDR3: ATSDSRDIQETQY